One and the same sample provided the 29 T cell receptor beta chains below, sequenced in a study of T cell repertoires in cytomegalovirus infection (dated by TCRdb to between 2018 and 2020). These TCRs' antigens remain unknown. The meaning of the sample's treatment or condition label: in vitro stimulation with specific CMV peptide epitopes to enrich CMV-specific T cells. The sequencer was an Illumina HiSeq 1500. TCRdb passed the public sequencing reads through fastp at Q25 and MiXCR, retaining productive beta sequences. Each record represents a unique CDR3 protein, reported with the most common genes and DNA among its rows. The sample data list fewer than 650,000 distinct CDR3 sequences, and 35% to 50% of these were observed just once. About 48% of the sample is taken by the ten largest. The sample was cultured PBMCs, taken from culture after CMV antigen stimulation. The source is a human donor in good health (CMV status not recorded). Some clones in this sample may be carry-over from other donors' samples.

The CDR3 nucleotides read TGCGCCAGCAGCTTGGTGGGACTAGCCGATGAGCAGTTCTTC. Its protein product is CASSLVGLADEQFF. V is TRBV5-1 and J is TRBJ2-1; 9 bases align to TRBD2. From germline, CDR1 is SGHRS and CDR2 YFSETQ. Trimming took 0 bases from V and 8 from J; bases not matched to a gene: 3. The CDR3 is 14 residues long. The full variable domain, its missing parts supplied by reference TRBV5-1 and TRBJ2-1, is KAGVTQTPRYLIKTRGQQVTLSCSPISGHRSVSWYQQTPGQGLQFLFEYFSETQRNKGNFPGRFSGRQFSNSRSEMNVSTLELGDSALYLCASSLVGLADEQFFGPGTRLTVL.

The rearrangement links TRBV4-1 to TRBJ1-5, with a weak D call TRBD1 (5 bases). The CDR3 covers 17 residues. The germline V gene encodes CDR1 MGHRA and CDR2 YSYEKL. V lost 1 base, J lost 6 bases, and 19 bases lay in between. CDR3 region: CASSQGPWVRGGQPQHF. As DNA, the CDR3 is TGCGCCAGCAGCCAAGGACCTTGGGTGAGGGGAGGTCAGCCCCAGCATTTT.

In this sample, this clonotype turned up a few times. The genes are TRBV6-1 and TRBJ2-1; D is tentatively TRBD1 or TRBD2 (5 bases each). CDR3 length equals 14 residues. The ends were cut back, 6 bases at V and 0 bases at J, with 9 bases in the middle. CDR1 MNHNS and CDR2 SASEGT come from the germline V gene. For the CDR3, the DNA is TGTGCCAGCAGGTGGGGACGCTCCTACAATGAGCAGTTCTTC. This gives the protein CASRWGRSYNEQFF.

The chain combines TRBV4-1 with TRBJ2-1; D call uncertain. Germline CDR1 reads MGHRA; CDR2 reads YSYEKL. There are 16 residues in the CDR3. The V gene lost 3 bases and the J gene lost 3 bases, with 15 bases spanning the gap. CDR3 region: CASSQVQASDYNEQFF. The DNA for the CDR3 is TGCGCCAGCAGCCAGGTGCAGGCCAGCGACTACAATGAGCAGTTCTTC.

This clonotype came up once. This chain uses TRBV7-2 with TRBJ2-1; D is possibly TRBD2 (5 bases). Trimming cost V 0 bases and J 0 bases, with 9 bases left between them. Germline V gives CDR1 SGHTA, CDR2 FQGNSA. CDR3 length: 16 residues. CDR3 sequence (DNA): TGTGCCAGCAGCTTAGCGGCGGGTTACTCCTACAATGAGCAGTTCTTC. This encodes CASSLAAGYSYNEQFF.

The chain uses TRBV4-2 and TRBJ2-5; 10 nucleotides match TRBD1. CDR1 and CDR2 from the germline V gene are LGHNA and YNFKEQ. The CDR3 is 17 residues long. With V trimmed by 4 bases and J by 5 bases, 13 bases remained unmatched. Here the CDR3 DNA reads TGTGCCAGCAGCCGAGAGCCTCCGGGACAGGGGCTGGAGACCCAGTACTTC. Translating gives CASSREPPGQGLETQYF.

This clonotype has a handful of counts. The chain uses TRBV20-1 and TRBJ2-3; 7 bases align to TRBD2. Germline CDR1 reads DFQATT; CDR2 reads SNEGSKA (reference sequence). The CDR3 runs 14 residues. V gave up 3 bases and J gave up 0 bases; unmatched junction bases: 3. In DNA, the CDR3 is TGCAGTGCTAGCCGGGGGGACAGCACAGATACGCAGTATTTT. This translates into CSASRGDSTDTQYF.

In this sample, this clonotype turned up a few times. The J gene is TRBJ2-1, the V gene TRBV7-2, with 7 nucleotides matching TRBD2. This CDR3 comprises 15 residues. Germline CDR1 and CDR2: SGHTA and FQGNSA. Trimming removed 4 bases from V and 2 bases from J; junction bases left unmatched: 5. The CDR3 sequence is CASSSTSAAYNEQFF. The CDR3 region has the DNA TGTGCCAGCAGCTCTACTAGCGCCGCCTACAATGAGCAGTTCTTC.

The chain combines TRBV7-8 with TRBJ2-1; a weak D match, TRBD2 (7 bases). CDR1 SGHVS and CDR2 FQNEAQ come from the germline V gene. V gave up 6 bases and J gave up 8 bases, with 17 bases separating them. The CDR3 extends over 14 amino acids. CDR3 in DNA: TGTGCCAGCAGGAAAAGGGGGGGCAGGGATGAGCAGTTCTTC. Translated, it gives CASRKRGGRDEQFF.

The chain links TRBV7-2 to TRBJ2-1, with 7 bases fitting TRBD1. The V segment lost 3 bases and the J segment 5 bases; nucleotides outside the gene matches: 7. Per the germline V gene, CDR1 is SGHTA and CDR2 is FQGNSA. CDR3 length: 15 residues. CDR3 residues: CASSFSTGSDNEQFF. CDR3 coding DNA: TGTGCCAGCAGCTTCTCGACAGGGAGCGACAATGAGCAGTTCTTC.

This clonotype was seen only a few times. The chain combines TRBV12-3 or TRBV12-4 with TRBJ1-4; D unresolved. Trimming stripped 7 bases from V and 0 bases from J, with 12 bases between. CDR3 size: 15 residues. DNA for the CDR3: TGTGCCAGCACCATGGGCGCCCCAACTAATGAAAAACTGTTTTTT. Protein sequence: CASTMGAPTNEKLFF.

J is TRBJ1-5 and V is TRBV12-3 or TRBV12-4; D remains ambiguous. Deletions cut 3 bases from V and 4 bases from J, with 13 bases between. This CDR3 has 15 amino acids. The CDR3 bases are TGTGCCAGCAGTTTCGGTGGGTTCCCAAATCAGCCCCAGCATTTT. This sequence encodes CASSFGGFPNQPQHF.

The chain uses TRBV6-2 or TRBV6-3 and TRBJ2-7, with TRBD2 identical over 9 bases. V was clipped by 7 bases and J by 2 bases; unmatched bases: 9. CDR3 length: 15 residues. Germline loops: CDR1 MNHEY, CDR2 SVGEGT. CDR3 in DNA: TGTGCCAGCACCCAGCGACTAGCGGATACCTACGAGCAGTACTTC. Its translation: CASTQRLADTYEQYF.

J is TRBJ1-5 and V is TRBV20-1; D is undetermined. CDR3 size: 16 residues. Trimming cost V 2 bases and J 0 bases, with 14 bases left between them. Germline V gene sequence: CDR1 DFQATT, CDR2 SNEGSKA (reference sequence). CDR3 in DNA: TGCAGTGCTAGACTTGGAGAACAGTATAGCAATCAGCCCCAGCATTTT. Translated: CSARLGEQYSNQPQHF.

The table lists this clonotype with a few counts. The V gene is TRBV7-6, the J gene TRBJ1-2; D gene uncertain. Germline values: CDR1 SGHVS, CDR2 FNYEAQ. The CDR3 is made up of 12 amino acids. V shed 8 bases and J shed 8 bases, with 15 bases lying between them. CDR3 DNA sequence: TGTGCCAGCTCACAGCGGGGAGAGGGCTACACCTTC. This translates into CASSQRGEGYTF.

This chain connects TRBV7-9 to TRBJ2-2, with 8 bases lining up with TRBD1. The CDR3 covers 15 residues. Germline lookup yields CDR1 SEHNR and CDR2 FQNEAQ (reference sequence). Trimming at V came to 5 bases and at J to 3 bases, leaving 5 bases not matched to a gene. The CDR3 DNA follows: TGTGCCAGCAGCCCGGACAGGGCGGACACCGGGGAGCTGTTTTTT. This gives the protein CASSPDRADTGELFF.

This chain links TRBV7-1 with TRBJ1-1; 8 nucleotides line up with TRBD1. TRBV7-1 is placed among ORFs of uncertain function. CDR3 length: 13 residues. Trimming cost V 6 bases and J 11 bases; bases outside gene matches: 11. The CDR3 loop reads CASSGGQGPAAFF. CDR3 in DNA: TGTGCCAGCAGTGGCGGACAGGGTCCTGCGGCTTTCTTT.

The rearrangement joins TRBV6-2 or TRBV6-3 to TRBJ2-1, with D possibly TRBD1 on 6 matching bases. CDR1 and CDR2 from the germline V gene are MNHEY and SVGEGT. CDR3 length: 12 residues. Trimming left V 2 bases short and J 10 bases short, with 9 bases between. CDR3 DNA: TGTGCCAGCAGTTACCGGGACATAGAGCAGTTCTTC. Translating it yields CASSYRDIEQFF.

This clonotype was seen a handful of times. The V call is TRBV7-9, the J call TRBJ1-1; D unresolved. The V gene lost 7 bases and the J gene lost 1 base, with 10 bases spanning the gap. The germline V gene encodes CDR1 SEHNR and CDR2 FQNEAQ (reference sequence). This CDR3 has 13 residues. The CDR3 loop is CASTLDKNTEAFF. The DNA for the CDR3 is TGTGCCAGCACCCTCGACAAGAACACTGAAGCTTTCTTT.

V and J are TRBV5-3 and TRBJ2-2, with a tentative D call TRBD2 (6 bases). TRBV5-3 is identified as an open reading frame with a role that is uncertain. This CDR3 spans 14 amino acids. Trimming left V 8 bases short and J 4 bases short, with 15 bases between. The DNA of the CDR3 is TGTGCCAGCAGCGAGCGGGCGGGCACCGGGGAGCTGTTTTTT. It translates to CASSERAGTGELFF.

This chain uses TRBV19 with TRBJ2-1; D may match TRBD1 or TRBD2 (5 bases each). This CDR3 contains 14 residues. V was shortened by 3 bases and J by 1 base, with 7 bases between the two germline ends. Germline CDR1 LNHDA, CDR2 SQIVND (reference sequence). The CDR3 region has the DNA TGTGCCAGTAGTATGGGGGATTCCTACAATGAGCAGTTCTTC. This gives the protein CASSMGDSYNEQFF.

CDR3 sequence (DNA): TGTGCCAGCAGTTTATGGGCTAGCCCCAGCACCGGGGAGCTGTTTTTT. Amino acids: CASSLWASPSTGELFF. This sequence joins TRBV12-3 or TRBV12-4 and TRBJ2-2; D is possibly TRBD2 (5 bases). Trimming cost V 2 bases and J 4 bases, with 14 bases left between them. CDR3 length: 16 amino acids.

This sequence joins TRBV7-2 and TRBJ2-7; 11 bases are shared with TRBD2. Germline V gene lookup returns CDR1 SGHTA and CDR2 FQGNSA. This CDR3 region has 15 residues. V lost 1 base to trimming and J lost 6 bases; unmatched junction nucleotides: 5. The CDR3 reads CASSLGLAGNSEQYF. The CDR3 nucleotides are TGTGCCAGCAGCTTAGGACTAGCGGGAAATAGCGAGCAGTACTTC.

This sequence joins TRBV7-4 and TRBJ1-1; D gene ambiguous. Deletions cut 5 bases from V and 6 bases from J, with 10 bases between. The germline gives CDR1 SGHVT, CDR2 SQSDAQ. The length of the CDR3 is 12 residues. The CDR3 is CASSRELAEAFF. CDR3 coding DNA: TGTGCCAGCAGCAGGGAGTTGGCTGAAGCTTTCTTT. Combining the CDR3 with reference TRBV7-4 and TRBJ1-1 gives the whole variable domain GAGVSQSPRYKVAKRGRDVALRCDSISGHVTLYWYRQTLGQGSEVLTYSQSDAQRDKSGRPSGRFSAERPERSVSTLKIQRTEQGDSAVYLCASSRELAEAFFGQGTRLTVV.

This clonotype showed up just once. J is TRBJ2-7 and V is TRBV15, with D unclear. Germline assignment: CDR1 LNHNV and CDR2 YYDKDF (reference sequence). Trimming shortened V by 0 bases and J by 6 bases, and 21 bases separated the two germline ends. The CDR3 spans 17 residues. In DNA form, the CDR3 reads TGTGCCACCAGCAGAGATCTGTTGGCTACCACTATAGGCGAGCAGTACTTC. It specifies CATSRDLLATTIGEQYF.

The CDR3 DNA follows: TGCAGTGCTACCTATAGCGGGAGGGGGAACATTCAGTACTTC. This translates into CSATYSGRGNIQYF. V gene TRBV20-1 combines with J gene TRBJ2-4; 11 bases are shared with TRBD2. The CDR3 is made up of 14 amino acids. From germline, CDR1 is DFQATT and CDR2 SNEGSKA (reference sequence). Trimming at V came to 4 bases and at J to 7 bases, leaving 6 bases not matched to a gene.

The CDR3 is CAISGRAGDTQYF. DNA of the CDR3: TGTGCCATCAGTGGACGGGCGGGGGATACGCAGTATTTT. The chain combines TRBV10-3 with TRBJ2-3, with D maybe TRBD2 (6 bases). The CDR3 is 13 amino acids. Trimming left V 4 bases short and J 6 bases short, with 11 bases between. Germline V gene data show CDR1 as ENHRY and CDR2 as SYGVKD.

This clonotype was counted only a few times. The rearrangement links TRBV10-3 to TRBJ2-7; D gene uncertain. V dropped 0 bases and J dropped 5 bases, with 14 bases sitting between them. This CDR3 comprises 15 residues. Germline lookup yields CDR1 ENHRY and CDR2 SYGVKD. As DNA, the CDR3 is TGTGCCATCAGTGAGTCGGTCCTAACCGCGGACGAGCAGTACTTC. This codes for CAISESVLTADEQYF.

This clonotype was detected a few times. J is TRBJ2-2 and V is TRBV15, with TRBD1 matching 8 bases. This CDR3 is built from 15 residues. Germline V CDR1 and CDR2: LNHNV, YYDKDF (reference sequence). Losses at the gene ends were 0 bases for V and 4 bases for J; bases not matched to a gene: 1. CDR3 loop: CATSRDRGPTGELFF. CDR3 coding DNA: TGTGCCACCAGCAGAGACAGGGGGCCCACCGGGGAGCTGTTTTTT.